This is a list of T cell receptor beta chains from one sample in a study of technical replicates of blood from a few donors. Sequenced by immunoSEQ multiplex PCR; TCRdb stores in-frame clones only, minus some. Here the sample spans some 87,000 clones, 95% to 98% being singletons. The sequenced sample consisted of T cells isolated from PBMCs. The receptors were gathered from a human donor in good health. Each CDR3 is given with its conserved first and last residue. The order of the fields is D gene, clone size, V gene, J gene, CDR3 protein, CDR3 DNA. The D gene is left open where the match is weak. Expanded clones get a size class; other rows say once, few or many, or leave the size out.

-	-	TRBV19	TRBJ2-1	CASSISSGSEQFF	TGTGCCAGTAGTATTTCATCCGGGAGTGAGCAGTTCTTC
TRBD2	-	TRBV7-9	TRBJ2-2	CASSRRTSGITGELFF	TGTGCCAGCAGCCGACGAACTAGCGGGATCACCGGGGAGCTGTTTTTT
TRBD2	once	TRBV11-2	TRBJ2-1	CASSSLAGVRNEQFF	TGTGCCAGCAGCTCTTTAGCGGGAGTACGGAATGAGCAGTTCTTC
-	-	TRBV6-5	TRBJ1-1	CASSYSGARTEAFF	TGTGCCAGCAGTTACTCGGGGGCGCGCACTGAAGCTTTCTTT
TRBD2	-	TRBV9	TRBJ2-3	CASSSSGTSGTDTQYF	TGTGCCAGCAGCTCCTCCGGGACTAGCGGCACAGATACGCAGTATTTT
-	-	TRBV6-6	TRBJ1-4	CASSLQATNEKLFF	TGTGCCAGCAGTCTACAGGCAACTAATGAAAAACTGTTTTTT
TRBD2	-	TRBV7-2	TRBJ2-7	CASSVSPGLAHSYEQYF	TGTGCCAGCAGCGTCTCTCCGGGACTAGCTCACTCCTACGAGCAGTACTTC
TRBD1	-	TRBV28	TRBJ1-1	CASSQGAVTEAFF	TGTGCCAGCAGTCAGGGGGCGGTCACTGAAGCTTTCTTT
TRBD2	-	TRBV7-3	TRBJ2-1	CASSIAGLGNEQFF	TGTGCCAGCAGCATAGCGGGCCTTGGGAATGAGCAGTTCTTC
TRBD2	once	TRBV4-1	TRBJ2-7	CATSSGDITYEQYF	TGCGCCACCTCTAGCGGGGACATAACCTACGAGCAGTACTTC
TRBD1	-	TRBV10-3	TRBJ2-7	CAIGDRDRAAYEQYF	TGTGCCATAGGGGACCGGGACAGGGCTGCCTACGAGCAGTACTTC
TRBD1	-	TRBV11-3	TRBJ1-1	CASSLSGTEVAFF	TGTGCCAGCAGCTTATCCGGGACAGAAGTCGCTTTCTTT
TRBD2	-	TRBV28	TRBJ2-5	CASKRASGSIHRETQYF	TGTGCCAGCAAGAGGGCTAGCGGGAGTATTCATAGAGAGACCCAGTACTTC
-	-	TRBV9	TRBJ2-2	CASSVAPGANTGELFF	TGTGCCAGCAGCGTAGCGCCAGGGGCCAACACCGGGGAGCTGTTTTTT
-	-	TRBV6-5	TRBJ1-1	CASSYRVRGTEAFF	TGTGCCAGCAGTTACAGGGTCCGAGGGACTGAAGCTTTCTTT
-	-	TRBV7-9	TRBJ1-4	CASSQNRAGLFF	TGTGCCAGCAGCCAGAACAGGGCAGGACTGTTTTTT
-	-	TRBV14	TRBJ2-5	CASSQSRGAQETQYF	TGTGCCAGCAGCCAAAGCAGGGGGGCCCAAGAGACCCAGTACTTC
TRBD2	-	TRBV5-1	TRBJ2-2	CASSPPGLGVTGELFF	TGCGCCAGCAGCCCACCGGGACTAGGCGTCACCGGGGAGCTGTTTTTT
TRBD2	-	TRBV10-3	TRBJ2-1	CAISELAGGPGSYNEQFF	TGTGCCATCAGTGAACTAGCGGGAGGGCCGGGCTCCTACAATGAGCAGTTCTTC
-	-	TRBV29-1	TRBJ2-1	CSVEGGTYNEQFF	TGCAGCGTTGAGGGAGGAACCTACAATGAGCAGTTCTTC
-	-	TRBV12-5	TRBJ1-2	CASGLSNGYGYTF	TGTGCTAGTGGTTTGAGTAACGGTTATGGCTACACCTTC
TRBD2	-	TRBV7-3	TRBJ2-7	CASSRGLAGDEQYF	TGTGCCAGCAGCCGGGGACTAGCGGGAGATGAGCAGTACTTC
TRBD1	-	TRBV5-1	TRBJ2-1	CASSPRQGGYNEQFF	TGCGCCAGCAGCCCCCGACAGGGGGGGTACAATGAGCAGTTCTTC
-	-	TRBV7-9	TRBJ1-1	CASSLALSGAEAFF	TGTGCCAGCAGCTTAGCGCTATCGGGGGCTGAAGCTTTCTTT
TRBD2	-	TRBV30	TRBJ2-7	CAGTSTPYEQYF	TGTGCCGGGACTAGCACCCCCTACGAGCAGTACTTC
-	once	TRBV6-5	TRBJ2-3	CASSYNRYRDTQYF	TGTGCCAGCAGTTACAACAGATACAGGGATACGCAGTATTTT